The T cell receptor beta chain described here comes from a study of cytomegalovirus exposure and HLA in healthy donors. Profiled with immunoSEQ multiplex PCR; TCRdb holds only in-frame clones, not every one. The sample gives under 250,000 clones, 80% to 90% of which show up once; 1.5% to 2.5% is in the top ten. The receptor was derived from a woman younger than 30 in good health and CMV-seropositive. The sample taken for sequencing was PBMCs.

CDR3 amino acids: CAIQPPGIVYTEAFF. The CDR3 coding sequence is TGTGCCATCCAACCGCCGGGGATCGTTTACACTGAAGCTTTCTTT. The V and J genes are TRBV28 and TRBJ1-1, with D unclear. Trimming removed 10 bases at V and 3 bases at J, with 21 bases between. The CDR3 runs to 15 residues. Germline V gene data show CDR1 as MDHEN and CDR2 as SYDVKM.